This T cell receptor beta chain was obtained from a study of CD8+ T cells in alopecia areata. Across the study: Administration of oral tofacitinib to treated patients was at 5 to 10 mg twice daily. After 6 to 18 months of tofacitinib, follow-up continued 6 months off drug.

Notes on the study in general: Alopecia totalis/universalis scalp especially showed more expanded CD8+ clones than normal scalp. Scalp data also include sequences from resident alphabeta T cells of normal skin.

The V and J ends lost 7 bases and 5 bases respectively, with 12 bases between them. This CDR3 is 13 amino acids long. The germline V gene encodes CDR1 MNHEY and CDR2 SMNVEV (reference sequence). cDNA reverse transcribed from extracted RNA served as the sequencing template. Measured with immunoSEQ multiplex PCR; TCRdb has only the in-frame clones, and not every one. In the table there are 150,000 or so clones, around 87% of which are singletons. Comments on this clone: Its antigen is unknown.

The TCR was taken from a human donor with alopecia areata. The V gene is TRBV27, the J gene TRBJ2-1; weak D call: TRBD2 (6 bases). The specimen comprised CD8+ T cells sorted from blood, sampled at week 0. The CDR3 nucleotides read TGTGCCAGCACCCCCCGGGGGAACAATGAGCAGTTCTTC. This gives the protein CASTPRGNNEQFF.